Presented here are 25 T cell receptor beta chains from one specimen sequenced in a study of cytomegalovirus exposure and HLA in healthy donors. Vbeta (60) and Jbeta (13) primers were used in the PCR. Assay used: immunoSEQ multiplex PCR; TCRdb lists only in-frame clones, some missing. Of about 190,000 clones listed, around 80% are singletons. Sequenced sample: PBMCs. The receptor source for this set is a man in his forties or fifties in good health and CMV-seropositive.

This sequence joins TRBV5-6 and TRBJ2-7; 7 nucleotides line up with TRBD2. The V and J ends lost 0 bases and 5 bases, in that order; junction bases with no gene match: 2. Germline V gene lookup returns CDR1 SGHDT and CDR2 YYEEEE. The CDR3 spans 13 residues. CDR3 DNA sequence: TGTGCCAGCAGCTTGGGGGGGGGACACGAGCAGTACTTC. It is translated as CASSLGGGHEQYF.

With respect to this clone: The same CDR3 is also encoded by other DNA sequences in this sample. The rearrangement joins TRBV7-6 to TRBJ1-1; D remains ambiguous. The V gene's germline CDR1 is SGHVS and CDR2 FNYEAQ. Trimming stripped 3 bases from V and 0 bases from J, with 8 bases between. The CDR3 is made up of 14 amino acids. The CDR3 DNA is TGTGCCAGCAGCTTGGGAGTTATGAACACTGAAGCTTTCTTT. Protein: CASSLGVMNTEAFF.

The chain uses TRBV7-9 and TRBJ2-7; TRBD2 matches 13 bases. The ends lost 3 bases at V and 0 bases at J; junction bases unmatched: 5. There are 17 residues in the CDR3. The germline CDR1 and CDR2 sequences are SEHNR and FQNEAQ (reference sequence). This CDR3 reads CASSFGLAGAASYEQYF. The CDR3 DNA is TGTGCCAGCAGCTTTGGACTAGCGGGGGCGGCCTCCTACGAGCAGTACTTC.

V is TRBV5-3 and J is TRBJ1-5; weak D call: TRBD1 (5 bases). TRBV5-3 is an ORF for which the function is uncertain. This CDR3 spans 18 amino acids. The V and J ends lost 6 bases and 0 bases respectively, with 22 bases between them. CDR3 sequence (DNA): TGTGCCAGAATGGGGATGGACAACTGCCCTTATAGCAATCAGCCCCAGCATTTT. Residues: CARMGMDNCPYSNQPQHF.

In the case of this clone: Relative to the germline gene, one junction end is altered; a read error may explain this. This chain joins TRBV28 and TRBJ2-7, with D uncertain. The V gene's germline CDR1 is MDHEN and CDR2 SYDVKM. This CDR3 contains 8 residues. The CDR3 loop reads CASRHTHF. The CDR3 coding sequence is TGTGCCAGCCGTCACACACACTTC. Full variable domain (remainder filled in from reference TRBV28 and TRBJ2-7): DVKVTQSSRYLVKRTGEKVFLECVQDMDHENMFWYRQDPGLGLRLIYFSYDVKMKEKGDIPEGYSVSREKKERFSLILESASTNQTSMYLCASRHTHFGPGTRLTVT.

CDR3 sequence reads: CAISEEGGGYTF. The CDR3 nucleotides read TGTGCCATCAGTGAAGAGGGAGGCGGCTACACCTTC. This rearrangement joins TRBV10-3 to TRBJ1-2, with unresolved D. Per germline, CDR1 ENHRY and CDR2 SYGVKD. Deletions cut 3 bases from V and 8 bases from J, with 10 bases between. CDR3 length: 12 residues.

The V and J genes are TRBV27 and TRBJ2-2; unclear D gene. V lost 3 bases, J lost 5 bases, and 7 bases lay in between. The CDR3 totals 13 residues. CDR1 is MNHEY and CDR2 is SMNVEV in the germline V gene (reference sequence). The DNA for the CDR3 is TGTGCCAGCAGTTTGGGCAGAACCGGGGAGCTGTTTTTT. Its translation: CASSLGRTGELFF.

The chain joins TRBV7-9 to TRBJ2-3; D may be TRBD2 (7 bases). CDR3 length equals 15 residues. CDR1 and CDR2 from the germline V gene are SEHNR and FQNEAQ (reference sequence). The V end was cut by 5 bases, the J end by 2 bases, with 14 bases between. The CDR3 sequence: CASSLRGATTDTQYF. In DNA form, the CDR3 reads TGTGCCAGCAGCCTCCGGGGGGCCACCACAGATACGCAGTATTTT.

This chain uses TRBV13 with TRBJ2-7, with D tentatively TRBD2 (6 bases). This CDR3 contains 14 residues. Germline CDR1 and CDR2: PRHDT and FYEKMQ (reference sequence). The ends were cut back, 6 bases at V and 2 bases at J, with 14 bases in the middle. The CDR3 DNA reads TGTGCCAGCAGTTTTAGGGAGGAAACCTACGAGCAGTACTTC. Its translation is CASSFREETYEQYF. Full variable domain (outside the CDR3, taken from reference TRBV13 and TRBJ2-7): AAGVIQSPRHLIKEKRETATLKCYPIPRHDTVYWYQQGPGQDPQFLISFYEKMQSDKGSIPDRFSAQQFSDYHSELNMSSLELGDSALYFCASSFREETYEQYFGPGTRLTVT.

CDR3 loop: CAISESSGGQPYEQYF. DNA of the CDR3: TGTGCCATCAGTGAGTCGTCGGGGGGCCAACCCTACGAGCAGTACTTC. This chain links TRBV10-3 with TRBJ2-7, with D maybe TRBD2 (7 bases). The germline V and J ends were trimmed by 0 bases and 2 bases, with 14 bases remaining between them. The CDR3 has 16 amino acids. Germline V gene lookup returns CDR1 ENHRY and CDR2 SYGVKD.

There are a few counts of this clone. V and J are TRBV4-2 and TRBJ2-1, with D tentatively TRBD1 (5 bases). Germline-derived CDR1 and CDR2 are LGHNA and YNFKEQ. This CDR3 spans 18 amino acids. The V end was cut by 0 bases, the J end by 2 bases, with 17 bases between. CDR3 bases: TGTGCCAGCAGCCAAGATCTATTGGGCAGGGTGACCTACAATGAGCAGTTCTTC. Translating it yields CASSQDLLGRVTYNEQFF.

J is TRBJ2-7 and V is TRBV7-3; 9 bases are shared with TRBD1. CDR3 length equals 12 residues. The V segment lost 4 bases and the J segment 9 bases; nucleotides outside the gene matches: 4. From germline, CDR1 is SGHTA and CDR2 FQGTGA. The CDR3 reads CASSSGQGGQYF. In nucleotides, the CDR3 is TGTGCCAGCAGCTCGGGACAGGGCGGGCAGTACTTC. The variable domain in full, with the rest retrieved from reference TRBV7-3 and TRBJ2-7, is GAGVSQTPSNKVTEKGKYVELRCDPISGHTALYWYRQSLGQGPEFLIYFQGTGAADDSGLPNDRFFAVRPEGSVSTLKIQRTERGDSAVYLCASSSGQGGQYFGPGTRLTVT.

The chain has TRBV5-6 and TRBJ2-7; D is unclear. Looked up from germline, CDR1 is SGHDT and CDR2 is YYEEEE. The CDR3 has 13 amino acids. Trimming removed 3 bases at V and 3 bases at J, with 10 bases between. CDR3 in amino acids: CASSSLPIYEQYF. CDR3 nucleotides: TGTGCCAGCAGCTCTCTGCCTATCTACGAGCAGTACTTC.

The V gene is TRBV29-1, the J gene TRBJ1-2; 8 nucleotides agree with TRBD1. Per germline, CDR1 SQVTM and CDR2 ANQGSEA. Trimming cost V 0 bases and J 3 bases; bases outside gene matches: 3. The CDR3 length is 14 residues. CDR3 in amino acids: CSVEDPGQDYGYTF. CDR3 DNA: TGCAGCGTTGAAGATCCGGGACAGGACTATGGCTACACCTTC.

This clone has just one count. The chain couples TRBV7-2 to TRBJ2-5; a weak D match, TRBD2 (6 bases). The V end lost 7 bases, the J end lost 5 bases, and 17 bases lay between the germline ends. Germline lookup yields CDR1 SGHTA and CDR2 FQGNSA. There are 14 residues in the CDR3. For the CDR3, the DNA is TGTGCCAGCACCCTACTAGCAAATTCGGAGACCCAGTACTTC. Its protein product is CASTLLANSETQYF.

The J gene is TRBJ2-5, the V gene TRBV9; 16 bases are shared with TRBD2. There are 17 residues in the CDR3. Germline V gives CDR1 SGDLS, CDR2 YYNGEE. Trimming cost V 3 bases and J 5 bases; bases outside gene matches: 7. CDR3 sequence (DNA): TGTGCCAGCAGCGCCGACTCGGGACTAGCGGGGGGGGAGACCCAGTACTTC. It translates to CASSADSGLAGGETQYF.

The chain has TRBV30 and TRBJ1-4; D ambiguous. Trimming stripped 1 base from V and 16 bases from J, with 19 bases between. In germline, CDR1 is GTSNPN, CDR2 SVGIG (reference sequence). The CDR3 contains 13 residues. CDR3 DNA: TGTGCCTGGAGTGCCCGACTATGGGAGTCCCCGTTTTTT. This codes for CAWSARLWESPFF.

This clone has just a few counts. This rearrangement joins TRBV19 to TRBJ1-5; 8 bases line up with TRBD1. The trim removed 7 bases at V and 6 bases at J, leaving 17 bases unmatched. The CDR3 is 17 residues long. From germline, CDR1 is LNHDA and CDR2 SQIVND (reference sequence). The CDR3 is CASTRRPDRAGGQPQHF. DNA for the CDR3: TGTGCCAGTACCCGAAGGCCGGACAGGGCTGGGGGTCAGCCCCAGCATTTT.

This chain links TRBV7-2 with TRBJ2-7, with TRBD1 identical over 7 bases. Trimming removed 5 bases from V and 7 bases from J; junction bases left unmatched: 11. Germline assignment: CDR1 SGHTA and CDR2 FQGNSA. This CDR3 is 14 amino acids long. This chain's CDR3 is CASSHRQGVREQYF. In nucleotides, the CDR3 is TGTGCCAGCAGCCACAGACAGGGTGTGAGGGAGCAGTACTTC.

This chain links TRBV7-3 with TRBJ2-2, with a possible D match to TRBD2 (6 bases). The V gene's germline CDR1 is SGHTA and CDR2 FQGTGA. The CDR3 extends over 15 amino acids. The ends were cut back, 5 bases at V and 5 bases at J, with 15 bases in the middle. CDR3 coding DNA: TGTGCCAGCAGCCCGTACGGGGGTCGGACCGGGGAGCTGTTTTTT. As protein: CASSPYGGRTGELFF.

The V and J genes are TRBV2 and TRBJ2-7; maybe TRBD2 (5 bases). V dropped 1 base and J dropped 0 bases, with 10 bases sitting between them. The CDR3 consists of 15 residues. Germline CDR1 is SNHLY and CDR2 is FYNNEI. CDR3 sequence: CASSEEASPSYEQYF. The CDR3 nucleotides read TGTGCCAGCAGTGAAGAGGCTAGCCCCTCCTACGAGCAGTACTTC.

V is TRBV4-3 and J is TRBJ2-7; 11 positions agree with TRBD2. J lost 3 bases, V lost 1 base, and 11 bases had no gene match. CDR3 size: 18 residues. Looked up from germline, CDR1 is LGHNA and CDR2 is YSLEER. CDR3 loop: CASSQAPLAGGRVYEQYF. The CDR3 nucleotides are TGCGCCAGCAGCCAAGCCCCTCTAGCGGGGGGACGGGTCTACGAGCAGTACTTC.

The chain employs TRBV2 and TRBJ2-7; 7 bases agree with TRBD2. This CDR3 region has 14 residues. V shed 4 bases, J shed 1 base, and the junction held 4 bases outside the gene matches. Germline V lookup: CDR1 SNHLY, CDR2 FYNNEI. In DNA, the CDR3 is TGTGCCAGCAGTGTAACGCGGGGGTCCTACGAGCAGTACTTC. It codes for CASSVTRGSYEQYF.

This chain uses TRBV5-6 with TRBJ2-1; TRBD1 aligns across 7 bases. V was clipped by 4 bases and J by 0 bases; unmatched bases: 7. This CDR3 comprises 16 residues. Germline-derived CDR1 and CDR2 are SGHDT and YYEEEE. CDR3 in amino acids: CASSPQGRGSYNEQFF. CDR3 bases: TGTGCCAGCAGCCCACAGGGGAGAGGCTCCTACAATGAGCAGTTCTTC.

V is TRBV30 and J is TRBJ2-3, with D unclear. This CDR3 has 15 amino acids. Germline V gene lookup returns CDR1 GTSNPN and CDR2 SVGIG (reference sequence). The V end was cut by 0 bases, the J end by 5 bases, with 15 bases between. CDR3 DNA: TGTGCCTGGAGTGTAGAGGAGACCTTCGGAGATACGCAGTATTTT. Its protein is CAWSVEETFGDTQYF. Supplemented by reference TRBV30 and TRBJ2-3, the full variable domain reads SQTIHQWPATLVQPVGSPLSLECTVEGTSNPNLYWYRQAAGRGLQLLFYSVGIGQISSEVPQNLSASRPQDRQFILSSKKLLLSDSGFYLCAWSVEETFGDTQYFGPGTRLTVL.